The source of this T cell receptor beta chain is a study of Ad26.COV2.S vaccination and SARS-CoV-2 variants. Using immunoSEQ multiplex PCR, the repertoire was profiled, and TCRdb retains in-frame clones only, with some absent. The sample lists approximately 150,000 clones; approximately 90% were seen once. This CDR3 contains 13 residues. V was clipped by 8 bases and J by 3 bases, with 11 bases between them. Germline CDR1 is LNHDA and CDR2 is SQIVND (reference sequence). The TCR was taken from a human donor who had recovered from COVID-19. The specimen was peripheral blood, collected after recovery from COVID-19. This sequence joins TRBV19 and TRBJ1-5, with D possibly being TRBD1 (5 bases). DNA of the CDR3: TGTGCCAGTGGGGACGGACCCAATCAGCCCCAGCATTTT. As protein: CASGDGPNQPQHF.